This TCR beta chain originates from a study of long-term antiretroviral therapy in people with HIV. General study findings and limits: Repertoire dominance by clones expanded before ART was seen at all time points.

Running of the v3.0 immunoSEQ assay took place at survey level. Generated by immunoSEQ multiplex PCR, the TCRdb table keeps only in-frame clones and is missing some. The sample shows about 29,000 clones, roughly 90% of them seen only once. The V end was cut by 0 bases, the J end by 3 bases, with 10 bases between. CDR3 length: 15 amino acids. Germline-derived CDR1 and CDR2 are SGHDT and YYEEEE. This clone was counted once. What it binds is unknown. The TCR sequence derives from a woman between 18 and 30 years old with HIV. V usage is TRBV5-6 and J usage is TRBJ1-5, with D hard to call. The source was unsorted PBMCs, collected 0.5 years after starting antiretroviral therapy. The CDR3 sequence: CASSLDGGSNQPQHF. The CDR3 bases are TGTGCCAGCAGCTTGGATGGAGGATCCAATCAGCCCCAGCATTTT.